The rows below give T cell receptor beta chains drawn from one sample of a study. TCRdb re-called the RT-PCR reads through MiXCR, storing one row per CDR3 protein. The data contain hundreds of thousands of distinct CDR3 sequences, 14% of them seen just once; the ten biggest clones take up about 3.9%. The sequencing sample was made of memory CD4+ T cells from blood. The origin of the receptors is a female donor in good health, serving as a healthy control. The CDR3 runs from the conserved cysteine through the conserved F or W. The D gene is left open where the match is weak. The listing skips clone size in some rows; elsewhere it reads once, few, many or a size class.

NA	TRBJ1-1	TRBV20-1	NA	CSARDTGGGTEAFF	TGCAGTGCTAGAGATACAGGAGGAGGAACTGAAGCTTTCTTT
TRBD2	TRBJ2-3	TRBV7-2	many	CASSLTSGLTDTQYF	TGTGCCAGCAGCTTAACTAGCGGACTCACAGATACGCAGTATTTT
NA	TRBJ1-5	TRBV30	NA	CAWSVYSNQPQHF	TGTGCCTGGAGTGTATACAGCAATCAGCCCCAGCATTTT
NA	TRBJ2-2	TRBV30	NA	CAWRGYSTGELFF	TGTGCCTGGAGGGGTTACTCCACCGGGGAGCTGTTTTTT
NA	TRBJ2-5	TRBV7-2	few	CASSLNPVQETQYF	TGTGCCAGCAGCTTAAATCCGGTCCAAGAGACCCAGTACTTC
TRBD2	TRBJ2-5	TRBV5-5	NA	CASNNPGLAVSETQYF	TGTGCCAGCAACAACCCGGGACTAGCCGTTTCGGAGACCCAGTACTTC
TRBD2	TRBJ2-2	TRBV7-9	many	CASTDRTSGRTATGELFF	TGTGCCAGTACAGATAGGACTAGCGGGAGGACCGCCACCGGGGAGCTGTTTTTT
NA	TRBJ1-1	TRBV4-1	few	CASSRFGGTEAFF	TGCGCCAGCAGTAGGTTTGGGGGCACTGAAGCTTTCTTT
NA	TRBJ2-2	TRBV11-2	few	CASSLEGGGWGLFF	TGTGCCAGCAGCTTAGAAGGGGGAGGATGGGGGCTGTTTTTT
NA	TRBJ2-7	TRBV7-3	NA	CASSPDGGGYYEQYF	TGTGCCAGCAGCCCAGATGGAGGGGGGTACTACGAGCAGTACTTC
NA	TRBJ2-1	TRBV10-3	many	CAISQGYEQFF	TGTGCCATCAGCCAGGGATATGAGCAGTTCTTC
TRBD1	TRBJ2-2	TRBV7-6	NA	CASSLNPAGGDTGELFF	TGTGCCAGCAGCTTAAATCCTGCAGGGGGCGACACCGGGGAGCTGTTTTTT
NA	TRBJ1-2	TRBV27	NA	CASSLSAGFGYTF	TGTGCCAGCAGTTTATCAGCGGGGTTTGGCTACACCTTC
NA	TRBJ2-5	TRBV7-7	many	CASSHGTHQETQYF	TGTGCTAGCAGCCACGGCACGCATCAAGAGACCCAGTACTTC
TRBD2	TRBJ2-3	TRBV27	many	CASSSIRLAATDTQYF	TGTGCCAGCAGTTCCATCCGACTAGCGGCCACAGATACGCAGTATTTT
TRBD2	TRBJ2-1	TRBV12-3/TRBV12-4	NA	CASSPLLAVSYNEQFF	TGTGCCAGCAGTCCCCTGCTAGCGGTATCCTACAATGAGCAGTTCTTC
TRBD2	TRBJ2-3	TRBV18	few	CASSQTSGDTQYF	TGTGCCAGCTCACAGACTAGCGGGGATACGCAGTATTTT
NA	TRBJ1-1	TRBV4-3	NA	CASSPSMAGNTEAFF	TGCGCCAGCAGCCCCTCGATGGCTGGGAACACTGAAGCTTTCTTT
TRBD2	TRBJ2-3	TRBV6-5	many	CASSSGLAGQYF	TGTGCCAGCAGTTCCGGACTAGCGGGACAGTATTTT
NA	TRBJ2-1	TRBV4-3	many	CASSQEMYNEQFF	TGCGCCAGCAGCCAAGAAATGTATAATGAGCAGTTCTTC
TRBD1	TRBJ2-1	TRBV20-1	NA	CSARRQGGYREQFF	TGCAGTGCTCGCAGACAGGGGGGGTATCGGGAGCAGTTCTTC
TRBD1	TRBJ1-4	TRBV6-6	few	CASRPTGQGPTEKLFF	TGTGCCAGCAGACCTACCGGACAGGGCCCGACTGAAAAACTGTTTTTT
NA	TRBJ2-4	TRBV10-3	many	CAISEARVAKNIQYF	TGTGCCATCAGTGAGGCCAGGGTCGCCAAAAACATTCAGTACTTC
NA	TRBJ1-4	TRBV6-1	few	CASRSEKLFF	TGTGCCAGCAGGTCCGAAAAACTGTTTTTT
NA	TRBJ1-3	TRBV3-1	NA	CASSPLWQGDTIYF	NA
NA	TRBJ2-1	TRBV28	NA	CASSLDRTLEQFF	TGTGCCAGCAGTTTAGATAGGACCCTTGAGCAGTTCTTC
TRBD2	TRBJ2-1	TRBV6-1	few	CASSPRANSGGLLDYNEQFF	TGTGCCAGCAGCCCCCGGGCCAACTCGGGGGGGCTCCTAGACTACAATGAGCAGTTCTTC